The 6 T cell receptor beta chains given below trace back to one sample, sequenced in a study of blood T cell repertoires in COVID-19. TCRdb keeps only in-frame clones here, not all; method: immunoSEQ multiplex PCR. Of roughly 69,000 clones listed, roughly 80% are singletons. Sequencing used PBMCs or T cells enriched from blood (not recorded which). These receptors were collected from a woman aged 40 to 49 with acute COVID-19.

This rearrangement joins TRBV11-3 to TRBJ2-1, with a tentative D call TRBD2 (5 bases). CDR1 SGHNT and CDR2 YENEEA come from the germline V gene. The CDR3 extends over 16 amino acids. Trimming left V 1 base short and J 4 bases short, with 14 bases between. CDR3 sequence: CASSLANRGPYNEQFF. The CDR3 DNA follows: TGTGCCAGCAGCTTAGCAAACCGAGGGCCTTACAATGAGCAGTTCTTC.

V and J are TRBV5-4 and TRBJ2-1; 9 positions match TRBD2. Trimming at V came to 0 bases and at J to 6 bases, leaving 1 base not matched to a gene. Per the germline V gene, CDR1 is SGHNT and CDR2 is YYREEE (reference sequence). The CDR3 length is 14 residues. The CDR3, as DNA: TGTGCCAGCAGCTTGGGTAGCGGGGGCAATGAGCAGTTCTTC. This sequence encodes CASSLGSGGNEQFF. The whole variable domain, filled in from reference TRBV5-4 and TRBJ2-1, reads ETGVTQSPTHLIKTRGQQVTLRCSSQSGHNTVSWYQQALGQGPQFIFQYYREEENGRGNFPPRFSGLQFPNYSSELNVNALELDDSALYLCASSLGSGGNEQFFGPGTRLTVL.

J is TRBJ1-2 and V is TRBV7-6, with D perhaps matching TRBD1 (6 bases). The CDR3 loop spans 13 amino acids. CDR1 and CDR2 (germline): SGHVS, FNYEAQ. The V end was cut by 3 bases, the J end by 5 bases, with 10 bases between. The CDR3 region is CASSLGHPYGYTF. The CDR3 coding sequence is TGTGCCAGCAGCTTGGGACACCCATATGGCTACACCTTC.

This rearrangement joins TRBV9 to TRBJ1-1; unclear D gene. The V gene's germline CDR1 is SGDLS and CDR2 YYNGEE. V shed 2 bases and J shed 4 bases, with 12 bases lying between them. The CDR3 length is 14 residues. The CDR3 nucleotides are TGTGCCAGCAGCGTTCGAGGATTGGCCACTGAAGCTTTCTTT. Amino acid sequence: CASSVRGLATEAFF.

CDR3 DNA: TGTGCCACCAGCAGAGGGACAGACTACGAGCAGTACTTC. This codes for CATSRGTDYEQYF. V usage is TRBV15 and J usage is TRBJ2-7, with a possible D match to TRBD1 (6 bases). Germline CDR1 reads LNHNV; CDR2 reads YYDKDF (reference sequence). Trimming removed 1 base from V and 3 bases from J, with 7 bases in between. The length of the CDR3 is 13 residues.

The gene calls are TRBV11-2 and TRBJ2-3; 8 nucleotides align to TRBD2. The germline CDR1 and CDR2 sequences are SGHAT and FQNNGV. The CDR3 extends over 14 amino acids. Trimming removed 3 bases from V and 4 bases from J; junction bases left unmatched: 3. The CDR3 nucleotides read TGTGCCAGCAGCTTGTTACTAGCGGCAGATACGCAGTATTTT. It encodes CASSLLLAADTQYF. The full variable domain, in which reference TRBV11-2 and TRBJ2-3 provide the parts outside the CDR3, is EAGVAQSPRYKIIEKRQSVAFWCNPISGHATLYWYQQILGQGPKLLIQFQNNGVVDDSQLPKDRFSAERLKGVDSTLKIQPAKLEDSAVYLCASSLLLAADTQYFGPGTRLTVL.